Listed below are T cell receptor beta chains from one sample, sequenced in a study of T cells expressing NK-cell markers. TCRdb reprocessed the 5' RACE reads and keeps a single row for each CDR3 protein, giving no DNA. Across about 460,000 distinct CDR3 sequences, the top ten clones capture 1.4% of the sample. Material: blood T cells: a sorted CD56 or NKG2C T cell subset, CD4+ or CD8+ T cells, or bulk PBMC T cells (not recorded which). The receptors stem from a woman between 50 and 59 years old in good health. Both conserved end residues are part of each CDR3. Each record gives: V gene, J gene, CDR3 length, CDR3 protein.

TRBV5-1,TRBJ2-7,17,CASSLFLTSGRVYEQYF
TRBV24-1,TRBJ2-1,15,CATSDPGTGNNEQFF
TRBV12-3/TRBV12-4,TRBJ2-1,13,CASSLEGGNEQFF
TRBV5-1,TRBJ2-1,15,CASRQTSVIYNEQFF
TRBV11-2,TRBJ2-3,15,CASGVGNRGTDTQYF
TRBV29-1,TRBJ2-7,13,CSGGSGDFYEQYF
TRBV29-1,TRBJ2-3,13,CSVEGASTDTQYF
TRBV4-1,TRBJ1-4,15,CASSQGLTRGEKLFF
TRBV20-1,TRBJ2-3,12,CSGTGRPDTQYF
TRBV2,TRBJ2-1,14,CASSESRLPNEQFF
TRBV7-9,TRBJ1-2,16,CASSPRLIGTNYGYTF
TRBV7-9,TRBJ1-3,13,CASGPLSGNTIYF
TRBV7-8,TRBJ1-4,16,CASSSPLDRDDEKLFF
TRBV7-9,TRBJ1-1,16,CASSSPGQGGNTEAFF
TRBV14,TRBJ2-1,17,CASSQGLLAGIYNEQFF
TRBV2,TRBJ2-5,13,CASSGGSKETQYF
TRBV7-2,TRBJ2-3,18,CASSLLAGGPTSTDTQYF
TRBV7-9,TRBJ2-5,15,CASRTTGILQETQYF
TRBV28,TRBJ2-1,12,CASSQAGLPEFF
TRBV6-1,TRBJ2-7,16,CASSELAGGSSYEQYF
TRBV20-1,TRBJ1-6,15,CSARDSGRYNSPLHF
TRBV12-5,TRBJ2-7,16,CASGSSLVAGGREQYF
TRBV5-1,TRBJ2-2,19,CASSGGLAGFQGNTGELFF
TRBV20-1,TRBJ1-1,11,CSASRTKEAFF
TRBV5-1,TRBJ2-1,14,CASSLGTGGNEQFF
TRBV6-5,TRBJ2-7,14,CASSTDRPTYEQYF
TRBV11-2,TRBJ2-2,16,CASSPLGGREAGELFF
TRBV5-5,TRBJ1-3,13,CASSLAAGNTIYF
TRBV20-1,TRBJ1-5,13,CSAVDRQNQPQHF
TRBV20-1,TRBJ1-1,16,CSARSRDRVMNTEAFF
TRBV25-1,TRBJ2-2,15,CASSALAGGTGELFF
TRBV18,TRBJ2-1,16,CASSPPGVGSGRLYFF
TRBV29-1,TRBJ2-3,15,CSAVGRDRRTDTQYF